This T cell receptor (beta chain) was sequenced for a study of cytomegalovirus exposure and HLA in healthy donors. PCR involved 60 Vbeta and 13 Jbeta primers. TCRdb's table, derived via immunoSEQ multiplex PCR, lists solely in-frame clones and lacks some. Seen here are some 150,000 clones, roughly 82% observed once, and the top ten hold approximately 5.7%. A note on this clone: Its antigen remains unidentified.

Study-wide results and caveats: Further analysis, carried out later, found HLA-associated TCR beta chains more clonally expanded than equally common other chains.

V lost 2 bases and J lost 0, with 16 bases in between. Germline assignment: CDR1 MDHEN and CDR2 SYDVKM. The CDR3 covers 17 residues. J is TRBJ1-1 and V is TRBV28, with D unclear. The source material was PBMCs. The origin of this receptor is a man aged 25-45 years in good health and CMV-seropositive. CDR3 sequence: CASSLPGAANMNTEAFF. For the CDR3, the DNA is TGTGCCAGCAGTTTACCAGGAGCGGCGAACATGAACACTGAAGCTTTCTTT. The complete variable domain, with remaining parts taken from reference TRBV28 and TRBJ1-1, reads DVKVTQSSRYLVKRTGEKVFLECVQDMDHENMFWYRQDPGLGLRLIYFSYDVKMKEKGDIPEGYSVSREKKERFSLILESASTNQTSMYLCASSLPGAANMNTEAFFGQGTRLTVV.